Included here is one TCR beta chain sequence, with context. The data stem from a study of blood T cell repertoires in COVID-19. Study background: Italy, Spain and the United States were the sources of the convalescent and acute COVID-19 samples.

Deletions cut 9 bases from V and 1 base from J, with 15 bases between. Germline V gene sequence: CDR1 LGHNA, CDR2 YSLEER. CDR3 length equals 14 residues. Assay used: immunoSEQ multiplex PCR; TCRdb lists only in-frame clones, some missing. The sample consists of over 35,000 clones, about four fifths of them appearing once. The rearrangement joins TRBV4-3 to TRBJ1-1; no firm D call. The sample consisted of peripheral blood. This sequence originates from a human donor with acute or convalescent COVID-19. The donor label of this sample is uncertain. The DNA of the CDR3 is TGCGCCAGGCCAGCCAAGCGGTCGAACACTGAAGCTTTCTTT. Translating gives CARPAKRSNTEAFF.